A single sample gave rise to the 2 T cell receptor beta chains below, sequenced in a study of blood T cell repertoires in COVID-19. The assay was immunoSEQ multiplex PCR, and TCRdb's table has in-frame clones only and misses some. The table shows around 330,000 clones, with about 87% occurring only once. Source material: PBMCs or T cells enriched from blood (not recorded which). The receptors stem from a woman aged 18-29 years who had recovered from COVID-19.

This chain connects TRBV4-3 to TRBJ2-7, with D possibly TRBD1 on 6 matching bases. The germline CDR1 and CDR2 sequences are LGHNA and YSLEER. The CDR3 spans 13 residues. V was pared by 4 bases and J by 6 bases, with 13 bases between. CDR3 region: CASSPYQGSEQYF. CDR3 nucleotide sequence: TGCGCCAGCAGCCCGTATCAGGGGAGCGAGCAGTACTTC.

The V gene is TRBV29-1, the J gene TRBJ1-4; D call uncertain. Trimming removed 3 bases at V and 4 bases at J, with 3 bases between. The length of the CDR3 is 11 residues. Germline loops: CDR1 SQVTM, CDR2 ANQGSEA. CDR3 residues: CSVDSNEKLFF. CDR3 sequence (DNA): TGCAGCGTTGACAGTAATGAAAAACTGTTTTTT.